Listed below are T cell receptor beta chains from one sample, sequenced in a study of beta chain features in type 1 diabetes. Method: immunoSEQ multiplex PCR; TCRdb's copy keeps in-frame clones and lacks some. The repertoire holds some 150,000 clones, around 9.7% seen once, with under 0.85% in the top ten. Sequencing was carried out using central memory CD4+ T cells from blood. All receptors come from a woman aged 25 to 45 with type 1 diabetes. Each CDR3 is given with its conserved first and last residue. Fields, in order: J gene, CDR3 length, V gene, clone size, CDR3 protein. Not all rows give a size; the values are once, few, many and, for expanded clones, a class.

>TRBJ2-3|18|TRBV27|few
CASSPGYGWTEGPDTQYF
>TRBJ1-2|12|TRBV30|NA
CAWSLGAGGYTF
>TRBJ2-5|15|TRBV9|NA
CASSGVGGRKETQYF
>TRBJ2-7|15|TRBV25-1|NA
CASSELSGATYEQYF
>TRBJ2-7|14|TRBV7-8|few
CASSPPGGGYEQYF
>TRBJ2-6|15|TRBV7-3|few
CASSTGQAGANVLTF
>TRBJ2-7|15|TRBV18|few
CASSPGQGVDYEQYF
>TRBJ2-7|14|TRBV11-2|NA
CASSRSGGSYEQYF
>TRBJ2-1|14|TRBV30|NA
CAWSAGLDRDEQFF
>TRBJ2-7|16|TRBV18|NA
CASSPYAGREGYEQYF
>TRBJ2-2|16|TRBV7-9|few
CASSLAGGTDTGELFF
>TRBJ2-3|13|TRBV7-8|few
CASSQNTADTQYF
>TRBJ1-5|16|TRBV4-2|NA
CASSQAEGGPNQPQHF
>TRBJ1-1|14|TRBV6-5|few
CASRKPTGVTEAFF
>TRBJ2-3|13|TRBV7-6|NA
CASSARGADTQYF
>TRBJ2-3|14|TRBV28|few
CASLSQGASDTQYF
>TRBJ1-2|13|TRBV5-4|few
CASSSLVSRWRTF
>TRBJ2-4|13|TRBV28|NA
CASSATGLDIQYF
>TRBJ2-3|14|TRBV2|NA
CASSEASSADTQYF
>TRBJ2-5|15|TRBV5-4|NA
CASSLPWTGQETQYF
>TRBJ1-2|14|TRBV6-1|few
CASSSRDLDYGYTF
>TRBJ1-2|16|TRBV28|few
CASSLRPGSTLYGYTF
>TRBJ2-1|14|TRBV5-1|few
CASSSGGSGSKQFF
>TRBJ2-7|13|TRBV19|NA
CASSIDSYYEQYF
>TRBJ2-7|14|TRBV5-1|few
CASSLTGGKNEQYF
>TRBJ2-3|17|TRBV11-2|few
CASSLAPSGRAADTQYF